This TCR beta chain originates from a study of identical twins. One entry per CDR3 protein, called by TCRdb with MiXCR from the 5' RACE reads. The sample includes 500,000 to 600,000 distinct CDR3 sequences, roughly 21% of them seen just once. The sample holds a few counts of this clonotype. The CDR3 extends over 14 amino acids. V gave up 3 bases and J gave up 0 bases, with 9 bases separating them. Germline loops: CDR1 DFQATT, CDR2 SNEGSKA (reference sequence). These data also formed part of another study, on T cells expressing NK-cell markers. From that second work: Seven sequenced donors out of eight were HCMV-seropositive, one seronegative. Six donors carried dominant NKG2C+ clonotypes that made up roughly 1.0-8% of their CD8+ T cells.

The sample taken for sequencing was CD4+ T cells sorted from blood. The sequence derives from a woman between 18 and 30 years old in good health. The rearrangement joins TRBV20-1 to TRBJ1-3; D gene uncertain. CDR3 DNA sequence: TGCAGTGCTAGTGCGCCGGGCTCTGGAAACACCATATATTTT. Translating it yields CSASAPGSGNTIYF.